Below, one T cell receptor (beta chain) is given with its context. Its specificity is not known. This entry belongs to a study of cytomegalovirus exposure and HLA in healthy donors. PCR employed 60 Vbeta and 13 Jbeta primers. TCRdb's copy holds only in-frame clones and misses some; the assay was immunoSEQ multiplex PCR. Of 150,000 or so clones in the sample, about two thirds were seen once. Study-wide results and limits: Earlier analysis looked at TCR beta V segments, and most were productive about 87% or about 30% of the time.

Germline CDR1 reads SGHRS; CDR2 reads YFSETQ. Losses at the gene ends were 6 bases for V and 2 bases for J; bases not matched to a gene: 7. The CDR3 sequence is 14 residues long. The receptor's source is a young man in good health and CMV-seropositive. The J gene is TRBJ1-2, the V gene TRBV5-1; TRBD1 matches at 7 bases. Sequenced sample: PBMCs. This CDR3 reads CASTPGQANYGYTF. CDR3 nucleotide sequence: TGCGCCAGCACCCCTGGACAGGCCAACTATGGCTACACCTTC.